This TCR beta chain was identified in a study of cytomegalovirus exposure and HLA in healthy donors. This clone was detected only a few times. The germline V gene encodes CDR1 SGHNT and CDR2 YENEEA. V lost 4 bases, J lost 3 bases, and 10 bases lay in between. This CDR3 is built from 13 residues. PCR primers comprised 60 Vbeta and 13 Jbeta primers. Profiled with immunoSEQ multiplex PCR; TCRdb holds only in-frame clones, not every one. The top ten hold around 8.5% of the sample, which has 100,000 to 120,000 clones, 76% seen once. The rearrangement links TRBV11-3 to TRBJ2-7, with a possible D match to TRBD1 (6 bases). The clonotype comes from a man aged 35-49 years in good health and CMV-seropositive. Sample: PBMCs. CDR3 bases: TGTGCCAGCAGCTCCAGAGGGGGCTACGAGCAGTACTTC. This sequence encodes CASSSRGGYEQYF.